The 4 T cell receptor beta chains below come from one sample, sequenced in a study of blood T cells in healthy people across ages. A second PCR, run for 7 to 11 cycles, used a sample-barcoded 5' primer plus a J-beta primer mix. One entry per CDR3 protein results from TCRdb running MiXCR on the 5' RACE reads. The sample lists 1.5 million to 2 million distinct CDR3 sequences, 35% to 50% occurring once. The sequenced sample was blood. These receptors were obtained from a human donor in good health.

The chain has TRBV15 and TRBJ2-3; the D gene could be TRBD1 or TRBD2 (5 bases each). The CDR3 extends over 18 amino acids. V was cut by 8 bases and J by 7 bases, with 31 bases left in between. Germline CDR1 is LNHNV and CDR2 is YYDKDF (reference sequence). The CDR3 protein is CATGGTGTGPSSKYTQYF. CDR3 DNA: TGTGCCACCGGAGGCACCGGGACCGGGCCCTCTTCGAAATATACGCAGTATTTT.

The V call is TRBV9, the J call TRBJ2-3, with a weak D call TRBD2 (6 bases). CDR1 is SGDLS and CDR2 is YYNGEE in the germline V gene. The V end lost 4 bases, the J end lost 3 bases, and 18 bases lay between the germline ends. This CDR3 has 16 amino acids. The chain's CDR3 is CASSPPRGLITDTQYF. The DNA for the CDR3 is TGTGCCAGCAGCCCTCCGAGGGGACTGATTACAGATACGCAGTATTTT.

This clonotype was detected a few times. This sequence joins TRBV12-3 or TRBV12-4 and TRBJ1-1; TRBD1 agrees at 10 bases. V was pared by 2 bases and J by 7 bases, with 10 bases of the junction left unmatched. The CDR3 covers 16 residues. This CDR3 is CASSLSPGTGVGEAFF. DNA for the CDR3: TGTGCCAGCAGTTTAAGCCCGGGGACAGGGGTTGGTGAAGCTTTCTTT.

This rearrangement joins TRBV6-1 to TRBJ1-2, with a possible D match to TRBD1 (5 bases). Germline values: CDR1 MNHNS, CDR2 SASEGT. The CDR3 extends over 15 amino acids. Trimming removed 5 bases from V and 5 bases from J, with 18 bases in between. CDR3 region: CASSKRGAGGYGYTF. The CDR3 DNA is TGTGCCAGCAGTAAAAGGGGCGCGGGGGGGTATGGCTACACCTTC.